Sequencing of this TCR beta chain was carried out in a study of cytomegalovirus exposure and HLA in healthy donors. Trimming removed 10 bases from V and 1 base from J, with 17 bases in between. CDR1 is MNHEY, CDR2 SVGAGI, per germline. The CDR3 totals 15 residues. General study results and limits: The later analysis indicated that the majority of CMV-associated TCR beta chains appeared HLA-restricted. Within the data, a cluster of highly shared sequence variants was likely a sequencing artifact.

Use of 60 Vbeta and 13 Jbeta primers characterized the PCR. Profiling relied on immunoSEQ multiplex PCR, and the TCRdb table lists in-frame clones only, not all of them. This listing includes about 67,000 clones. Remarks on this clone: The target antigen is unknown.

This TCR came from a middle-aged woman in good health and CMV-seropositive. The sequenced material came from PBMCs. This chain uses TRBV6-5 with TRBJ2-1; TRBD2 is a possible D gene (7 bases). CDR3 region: CATGDGGASYNEQFF. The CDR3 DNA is TGTGCCACCGGGGATGGGGGGGCTTCCTACAATGAGCAGTTCTTC.